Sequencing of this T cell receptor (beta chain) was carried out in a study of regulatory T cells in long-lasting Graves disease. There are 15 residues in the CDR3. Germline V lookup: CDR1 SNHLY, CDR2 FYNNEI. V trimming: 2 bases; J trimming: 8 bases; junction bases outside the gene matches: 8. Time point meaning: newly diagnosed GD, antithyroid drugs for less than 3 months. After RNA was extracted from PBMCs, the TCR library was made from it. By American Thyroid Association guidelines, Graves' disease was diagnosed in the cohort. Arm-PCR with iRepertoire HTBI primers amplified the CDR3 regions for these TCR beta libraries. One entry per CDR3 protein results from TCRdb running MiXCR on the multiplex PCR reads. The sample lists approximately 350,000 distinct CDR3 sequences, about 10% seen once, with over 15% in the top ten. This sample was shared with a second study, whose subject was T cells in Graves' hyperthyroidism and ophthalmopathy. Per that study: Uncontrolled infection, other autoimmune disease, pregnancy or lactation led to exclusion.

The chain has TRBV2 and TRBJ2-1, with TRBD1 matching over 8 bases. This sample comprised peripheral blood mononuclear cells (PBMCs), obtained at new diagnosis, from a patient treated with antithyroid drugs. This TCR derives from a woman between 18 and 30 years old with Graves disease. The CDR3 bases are TGTGCCAGCAGTGAAATAAGGACAGGGTACGATGAGCAGTTCTTC. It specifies CASSEIRTGYDEQFF.